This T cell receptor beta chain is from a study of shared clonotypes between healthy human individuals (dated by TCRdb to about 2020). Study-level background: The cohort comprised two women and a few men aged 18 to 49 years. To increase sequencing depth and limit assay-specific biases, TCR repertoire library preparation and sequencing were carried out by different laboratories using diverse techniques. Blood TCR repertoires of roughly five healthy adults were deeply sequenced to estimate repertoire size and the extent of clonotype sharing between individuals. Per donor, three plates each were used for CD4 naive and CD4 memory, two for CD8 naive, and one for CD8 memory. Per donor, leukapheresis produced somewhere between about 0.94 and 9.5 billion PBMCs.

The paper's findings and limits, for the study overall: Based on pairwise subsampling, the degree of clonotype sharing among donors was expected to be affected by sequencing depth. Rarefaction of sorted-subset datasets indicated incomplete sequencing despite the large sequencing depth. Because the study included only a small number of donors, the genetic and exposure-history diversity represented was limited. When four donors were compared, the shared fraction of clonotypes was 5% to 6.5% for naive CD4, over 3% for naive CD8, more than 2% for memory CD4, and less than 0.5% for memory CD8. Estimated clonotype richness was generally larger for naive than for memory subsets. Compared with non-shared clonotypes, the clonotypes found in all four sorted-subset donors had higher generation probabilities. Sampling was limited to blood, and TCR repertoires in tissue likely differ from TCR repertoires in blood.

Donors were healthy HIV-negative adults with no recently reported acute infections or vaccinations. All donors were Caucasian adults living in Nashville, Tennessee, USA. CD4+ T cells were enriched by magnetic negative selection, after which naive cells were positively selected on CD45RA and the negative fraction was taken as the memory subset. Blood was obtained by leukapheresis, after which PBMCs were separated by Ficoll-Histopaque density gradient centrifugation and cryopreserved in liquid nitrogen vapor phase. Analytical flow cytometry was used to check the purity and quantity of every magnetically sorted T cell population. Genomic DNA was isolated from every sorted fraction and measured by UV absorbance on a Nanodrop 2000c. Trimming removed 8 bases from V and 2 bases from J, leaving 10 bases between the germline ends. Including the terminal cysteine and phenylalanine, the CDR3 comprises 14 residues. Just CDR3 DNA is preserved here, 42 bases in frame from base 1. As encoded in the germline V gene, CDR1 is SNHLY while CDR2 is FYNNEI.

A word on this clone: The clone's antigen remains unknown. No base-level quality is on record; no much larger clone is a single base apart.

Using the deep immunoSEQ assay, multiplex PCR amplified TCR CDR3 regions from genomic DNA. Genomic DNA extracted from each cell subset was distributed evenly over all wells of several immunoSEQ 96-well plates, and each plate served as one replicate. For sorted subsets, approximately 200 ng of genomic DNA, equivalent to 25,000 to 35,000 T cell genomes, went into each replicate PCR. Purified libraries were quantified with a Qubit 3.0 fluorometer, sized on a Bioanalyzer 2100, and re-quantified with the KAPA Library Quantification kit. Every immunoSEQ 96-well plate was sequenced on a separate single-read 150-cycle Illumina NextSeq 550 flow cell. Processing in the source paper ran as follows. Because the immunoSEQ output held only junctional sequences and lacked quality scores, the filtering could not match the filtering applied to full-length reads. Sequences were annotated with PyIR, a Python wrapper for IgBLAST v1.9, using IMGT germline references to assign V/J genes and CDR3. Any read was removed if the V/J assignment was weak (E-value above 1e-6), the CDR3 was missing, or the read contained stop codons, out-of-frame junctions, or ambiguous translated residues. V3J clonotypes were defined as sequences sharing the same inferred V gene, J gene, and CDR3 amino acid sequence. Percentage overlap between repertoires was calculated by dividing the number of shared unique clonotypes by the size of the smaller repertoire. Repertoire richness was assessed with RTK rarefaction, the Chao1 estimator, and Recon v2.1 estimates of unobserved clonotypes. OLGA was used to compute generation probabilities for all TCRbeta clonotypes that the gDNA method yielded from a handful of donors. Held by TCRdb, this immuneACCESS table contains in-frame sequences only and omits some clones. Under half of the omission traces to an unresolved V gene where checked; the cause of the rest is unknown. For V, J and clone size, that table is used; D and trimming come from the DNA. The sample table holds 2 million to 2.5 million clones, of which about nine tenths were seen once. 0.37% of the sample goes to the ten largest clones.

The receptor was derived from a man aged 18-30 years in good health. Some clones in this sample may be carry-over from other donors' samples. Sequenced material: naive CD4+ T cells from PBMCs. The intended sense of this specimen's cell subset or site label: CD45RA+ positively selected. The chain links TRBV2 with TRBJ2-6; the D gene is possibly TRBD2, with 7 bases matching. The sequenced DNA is TGTGCCAGCCTAGGGGGGGCTGGGGCCAACGTCCTGACTTTC. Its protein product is CASLGGAGANVLTF.